This TCR beta chain was profiled in a study of blood T cell repertoires in COVID-19. Study-wide context: The study drew acute and convalescent COVID-19 samples from the United States, Italy and Spain. PBMCs, B-cell-depleted T cells, or T cells were the source of the cDNA or gDNA that made up the material.

Original processing notes: Researchers report that nucleated cell counts were estimated from reference gene primer amplification. Assay used: immunoSEQ multiplex PCR; TCRdb lists only in-frame clones, some missing. That table is the source of V, J and clone size, and D and trimming were worked out from the DNA. This sample has over 250,000 clones, with about 90% found just once. Trimming removed 6 bases from V and 4 bases from J, with 10 bases in between. Per germline, CDR1 ENHRY and CDR2 SYGVKD. This CDR3 spans 12 amino acids. The sample was peripheral blood. The V and J genes are TRBV10-3 and TRBJ2-7, with D maybe TRBD2 (6 bases). The receptor's source is a woman aged 40 to 50 who had recovered from COVID-19. The CDR3 DNA follows: TGTGCCATCAGGATGGAGGGGTACGAGCAGTACTTC. This codes for CAIRMEGYEQYF.